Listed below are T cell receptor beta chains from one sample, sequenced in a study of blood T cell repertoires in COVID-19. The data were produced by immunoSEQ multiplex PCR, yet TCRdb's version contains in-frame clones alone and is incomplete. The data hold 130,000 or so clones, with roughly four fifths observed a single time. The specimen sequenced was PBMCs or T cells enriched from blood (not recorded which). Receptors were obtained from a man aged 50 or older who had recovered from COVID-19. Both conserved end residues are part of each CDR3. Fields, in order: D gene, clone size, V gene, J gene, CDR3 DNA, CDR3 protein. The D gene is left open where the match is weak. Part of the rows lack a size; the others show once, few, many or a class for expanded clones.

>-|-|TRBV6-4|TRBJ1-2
TGTGCCAGCAGTGCGGACGGGGTCTATGGCTACACCTTC
CASSADGVYGYTF
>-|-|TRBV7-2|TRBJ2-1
TGTGCCAGCAGCTTACGACAAAACTCCTACAATGAGCAGTTCTTC
CASSLRQNSYNEQFF
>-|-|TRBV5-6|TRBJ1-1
TGTGCCAGCAGCTCGGGACACCTGAACACTGAAGCTTTCTTT
CASSSGHLNTEAFF
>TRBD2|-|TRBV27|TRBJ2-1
TGTGCCAGCAGAACTAGCGGGGGGATGAATGAGCAGTTCTTC
CASRTSGGMNEQFF
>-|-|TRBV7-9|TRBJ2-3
TGTGCCAGCAGCTGGGCCGAAGATACGCAGTATTTT
CASSWAEDTQYF
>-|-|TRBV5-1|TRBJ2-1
TGCGCCAGCAGCTTGGGGGGCTCCTCGTCCTACAATGAGCAGTTCTTC
CASSLGGSSSYNEQFF
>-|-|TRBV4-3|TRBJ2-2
TGCGCCAGCAGCCTCGGACAGTACACCGGGGAGCTGTTTTTT
CASSLGQYTGELFF
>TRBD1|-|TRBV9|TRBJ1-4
TGTGCCAGCAGCCCAGGGACAGTCAATAATGAAAAACTGTTTTTT
CASSPGTVNNEKLFF
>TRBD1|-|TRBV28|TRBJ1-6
TGTGCCAGCAGTTCACCCACTGGACAGGGATGGTCACCCCTCCACTTT
CASSSPTGQGWSPLHF
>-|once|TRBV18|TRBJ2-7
TGTGCCAGCTCCCCCTTAGGCGGAGACTCCTCCTACGAGCAGTACTTC
CASSPLGGDSSYEQYF
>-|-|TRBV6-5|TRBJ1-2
TGTGCCAGCAGGTTACCAGGGACTAACTATGGCTACACCTTC
CASRLPGTNYGYTF
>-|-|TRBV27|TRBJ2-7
TGTGCCAGCAGTTTAGTGGGCGGGTACGAGCAGTACTTC
CASSLVGGYEQYF
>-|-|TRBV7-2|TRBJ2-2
TGTGCCAGCACCATGAACAGGGGGGGCCGATACACCGGGGAGCTGTTTTTT
CASTMNRGGRYTGELFF
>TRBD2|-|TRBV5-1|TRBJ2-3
TGCGCCAGCAGCTTACCCGGGACTAGTTACACAGATACGCAGTATTTT
CASSLPGTSYTDTQYF
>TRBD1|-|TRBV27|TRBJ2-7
TGTGCCAGCAGTTCCCCGCTCGACAGGGGACCAGTGCAGTACTTC
CASSSPLDRGPVQYF
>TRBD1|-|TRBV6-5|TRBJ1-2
TGTGCCAGCAGGGCCGGGACAGACTATGGCTACACCTTC
CASRAGTDYGYTF
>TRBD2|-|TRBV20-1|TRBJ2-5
TGCAGTGCTAGTCCCACTAGCGGGGGGGCGAGAGAGACCCAGTACTTC
CSASPTSGGARETQYF
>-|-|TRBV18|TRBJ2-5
TGTGCCAGCTCACCACCGGCCAGGGCCGAGACCCAGTACTTC
CASSPPARAETQYF
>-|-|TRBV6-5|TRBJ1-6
TGTGCCATCAGGGGAGGCTATAATTCACCCCTCCACTTT
CAIRGGYNSPLHF
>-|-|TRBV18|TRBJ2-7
TGTGCCAGCTCACCCGAGCACCCGGGACAGCGGGGGTACGAGCAGTACTTC
CASSPEHPGQRGYEQYF
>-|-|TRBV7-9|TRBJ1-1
TGTGCCAGCAGCCCCAGGGACTTAGCGAACACTGAAGCTTTCTTT
CASSPRDLANTEAFF
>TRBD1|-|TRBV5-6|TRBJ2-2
TGTGCCAGCAGCACAGAACAGGGGCCCGGGGAGCTGTTTTTT
CASSTEQGPGELFF
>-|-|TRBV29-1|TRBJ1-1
TGCAGCGTGCGGACAGATATGAACACTGAAGCTTTCTTT
CSVRTDMNTEAFF
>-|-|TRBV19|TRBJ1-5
TGTGCCAGTAGTAGAACACAGGGTGTTCAGCCCCAGCATTTT
CASSRTQGVQPQHF
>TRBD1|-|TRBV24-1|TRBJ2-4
TGTGCCACCAGTGATTTCAGGGGGCCTCAGTACTTC
CATSDFRGPQYF
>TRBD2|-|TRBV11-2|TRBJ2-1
TGTGCCAGCAGCTCCGGGACTAGCGGGGTTGAGCAGTTCTTC
CASSSGTSGVEQFF
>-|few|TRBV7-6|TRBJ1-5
TGTGCCAGCAGCACCGGGACAACTAGTCAGCCCCAGCATTTT
CASSTGTTSQPQHF
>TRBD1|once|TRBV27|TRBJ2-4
TGTGCCAGCAAAGGACAGGGGGCGGGGGAGGACATTCAGTACTTC
CASKGQGAGEDIQYF
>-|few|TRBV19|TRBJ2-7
TGTGCCAGTAGTATGGTCAACCCTACGCTGATAAACTACGAGCAGTACTTC
CASSMVNPTLINYEQYF
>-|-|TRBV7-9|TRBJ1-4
TGTGCCAGCAGCTTAGCGGAGGGGGGGAATGAAAAACTGTTTTTT
CASSLAEGGNEKLFF
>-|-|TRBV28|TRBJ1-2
TGTGCCAGCAGTCCCACGCGCGGGTATGGCTACACCTTC
CASSPTRGYGYTF
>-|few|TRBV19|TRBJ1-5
TGTGCCAGTAGTCACCTCTGGGCCAGGGCAGCCATTCAGGCCCAGCATTTT
CASSHLWARAAIQAQHF
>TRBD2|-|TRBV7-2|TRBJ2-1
TGTGCCAGCAGCTTGAACCTAGCGGGGGCCACCTCCTACAATGAGCAGTTCTTC
CASSLNLAGATSYNEQFF
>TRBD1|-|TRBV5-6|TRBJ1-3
TGTGCCAGCAGCTTGGCATGGACAGGGGTCCCCGGAAACACCATATATTTT
CASSLAWTGVPGNTIYF
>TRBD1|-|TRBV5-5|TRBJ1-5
TGTGCCAGCAGCTTTGCAGGGGGCGCATACAATCAGCCCCAGCATTTT
CASSFAGGAYNQPQHF
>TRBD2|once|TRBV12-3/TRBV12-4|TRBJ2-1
TGTGCCAGCAGTTGGACTAGCTATGAGCAGTTCTTC
CASSWTSYEQFF
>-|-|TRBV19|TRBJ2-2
TGTGCCAGTAGTATGATAACAGGGAACACCGGGGAGCTGTTTTTT
CASSMITGNTGELFF
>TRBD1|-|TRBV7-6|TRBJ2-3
TGTGCCAGCAGCCCTCTTACGGGACAGGGGAAAGCAGATACGCAGTATTTT
CASSPLTGQGKADTQYF
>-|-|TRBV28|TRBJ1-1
TGTGCCAGCAGTTACGAACAGAACATCCAGAACACTGAAGCTTTCTTT
CASSYEQNIQNTEAFF
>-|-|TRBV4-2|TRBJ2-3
TGTGCCAGCAGCCAAGGGGGCGAAAACACAGATACGCAGTATTTT
CASSQGGENTDTQYF
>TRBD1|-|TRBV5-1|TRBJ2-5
TGCGCCAGCAGCTCGACAGGGGGACAGGAGACCCAGTACTTC
CASSSTGGQETQYF
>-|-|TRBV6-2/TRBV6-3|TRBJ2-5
TGTGCCAGCAGCACAGGCTGGGACCAAGAGACCCAGTACTTC
CASSTGWDQETQYF
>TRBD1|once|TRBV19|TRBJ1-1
TGTGCCAGTAGCATATTCGGGACAGAGAACACTGAAGCTTTCTTT
CASSIFGTENTEAFF
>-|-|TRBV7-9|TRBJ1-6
TGTGCCAGCAGCAACCCAAGCGACGGGTTAAGGAAGAATTCACCCCTCCACTTT
CASSNPSDGLRKNSPLHF
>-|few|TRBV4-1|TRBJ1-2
TGCGCCAGCTCGGGCAGGGCTAACTATGGCTACACCTTC
CASSGRANYGYTF
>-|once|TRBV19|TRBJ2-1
TGTGCCAGTAGTATGGGGGCGAGCTCCTACAATGAGCAGTTCTTC
CASSMGASSYNEQFF
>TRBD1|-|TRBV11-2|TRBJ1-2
TGTGCCAGCAGCTACAACCCCGGACAGGGGGCATTTTGGTATGGCTACACCTTC
CASSYNPGQGAFWYGYTF
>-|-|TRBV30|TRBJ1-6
TGTGCCTGGAGTGTAGATAGGGCGGGTTCACCCCTCCACTTT
CAWSVDRAGSPLHF
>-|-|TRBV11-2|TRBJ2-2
TGTGCCAGCAGCTTCGGGGGGCCCGGGGAGCTGTTTTTT
CASSFGGPGELFF
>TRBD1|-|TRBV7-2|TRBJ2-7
TGTGCCAGCAGCCCATTCCTGGGGACAGGGGGATTCCCCCACGAGCAGTACTTC
CASSPFLGTGGFPHEQYF
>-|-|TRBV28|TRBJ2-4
TGTGCCAGCAGTTTACGGGCAGGGCGTGGGGACATTCAGTACTTC
CASSLRAGRGDIQYF
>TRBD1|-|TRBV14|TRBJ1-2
TGTGCCAGCAGCCAAGACAGGGGGCGGCTCTATGGCTACACCTTC
CASSQDRGRLYGYTF
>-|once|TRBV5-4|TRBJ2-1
TGTGCCAGCAGCCCAAGGGGTAGCTCCGATGAGCAGTTCTTC
CASSPRGSSDEQFF
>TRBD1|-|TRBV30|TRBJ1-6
TGTGCCTGGCAGGGGGCGAGTCTTAATTCACCCCTCCACTTT
CAWQGASLNSPLHF
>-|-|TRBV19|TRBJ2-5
TGTGCCAGTAGTATGGTACAGGGCCAAGAGACCCAGTACTTC
CASSMVQGQETQYF
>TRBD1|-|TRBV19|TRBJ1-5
TGTGCCAGTAGTATAGGACAGGGGGGCCAATATAGCAATCAGCCCCAGCATTTT
CASSIGQGGQYSNQPQHF
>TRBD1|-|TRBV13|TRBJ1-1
TGTGCCAGCAGCTACTCCCGGGACAGAAACACTGAAGCTTTCTTT
CASSYSRDRNTEAFF
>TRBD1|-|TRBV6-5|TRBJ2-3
TGTGCCAGCAGTTACTCGGGACAGGGGGCCCATACGCAGTATTTT
CASSYSGQGAHTQYF
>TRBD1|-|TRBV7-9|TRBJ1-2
TGTGCCAGCAGCTCGCGACAGGGGGCCTATGGCTACACCTTC
CASSSRQGAYGYTF
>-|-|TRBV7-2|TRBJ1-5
TGTGCCAGCAGCTTAGGTCCCAGGGCATGGAATCAGCCCCAGCATTTT
CASSLGPRAWNQPQHF